The clone carrying this TCR beta chain turned up a few times. Its antigen remains unknown. The data were taken from a study of T cells in Graves' hyperthyroidism and ophthalmopathy. Study-level points and caveats: Blood also contained most expanded thyroid clonotypes above 0.001. Stable hyperthyroidism was separated from ophthalmopathy by a model based on 13 V-J features.

Clinical symptoms, serum thyroxine and TRAb, thyroid ultrasound and orbital computed tomography together formed the diagnostic basis. V lost 3 bases, J lost 5 bases, and 7 bases stayed unmatched. CDR1 is MNHNS and CDR2 is SASEGT in the germline V gene. This CDR3 has 15 amino acids. RNA transcripts provided the source from which TCR beta CDR3 regions were amplified. The HTBI set primed first-round TCR CDR3 RT-PCR. In TCRdb, the multiplex PCR reads were re-called with MiXCR into one record per CDR3 protein. The sample carries over 450,000 distinct CDR3 sequences, around 14% recorded once. The sample taken for sequencing was blood. This chain joins TRBV6-1 and TRBJ2-7; 10 bases align to TRBD2. The TCR was taken from a woman aged 18-35 years with Graves' hyperthyroidism. The DNA of the CDR3 is TGTGCCAGCAGTGATCCAGCGGGGGGGCGGGACGAGCAGTACTTC. The encoded protein is CASSDPAGGRDEQYF.